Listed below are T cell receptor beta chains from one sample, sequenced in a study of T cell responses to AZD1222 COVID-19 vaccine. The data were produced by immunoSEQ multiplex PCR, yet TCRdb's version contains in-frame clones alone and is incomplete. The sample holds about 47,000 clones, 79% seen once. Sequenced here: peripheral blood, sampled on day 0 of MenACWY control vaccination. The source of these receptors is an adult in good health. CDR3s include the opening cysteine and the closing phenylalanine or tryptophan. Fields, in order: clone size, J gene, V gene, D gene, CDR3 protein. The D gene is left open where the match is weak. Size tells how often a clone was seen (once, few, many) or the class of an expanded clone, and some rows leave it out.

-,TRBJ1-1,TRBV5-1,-,CASSLGGSRVNTEAFF
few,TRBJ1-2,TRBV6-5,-,CASSLEGGYGYTF
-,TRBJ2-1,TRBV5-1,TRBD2,CASSSGLAGTNEQFF
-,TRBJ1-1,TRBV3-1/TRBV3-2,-,CASSLENTEAFF
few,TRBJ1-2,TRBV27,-,CASSSSHFNYGYTF
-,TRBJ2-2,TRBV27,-,CASSLAGLRELFF
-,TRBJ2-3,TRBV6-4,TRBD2,CASSETSEDTQYF
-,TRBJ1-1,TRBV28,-,CASRPPGPLNTEAFF
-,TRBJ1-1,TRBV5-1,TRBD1,CASSLGPGQGAMRAFF
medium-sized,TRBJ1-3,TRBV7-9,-,CASSQGHSGNTIYF
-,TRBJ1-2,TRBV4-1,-,CASSQEGLRNGYTF
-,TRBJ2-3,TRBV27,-,CASILGADTQYF
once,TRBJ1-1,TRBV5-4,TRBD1,CASSPGTGGGTEAFF
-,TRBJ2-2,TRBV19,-,CATLSLARNTGELFF
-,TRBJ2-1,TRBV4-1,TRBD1,CASSQSTGAFYNEQFF
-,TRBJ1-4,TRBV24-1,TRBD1,CATSDNRGHEKLFF
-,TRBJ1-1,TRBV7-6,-,CASSLGGTMNTEAFF
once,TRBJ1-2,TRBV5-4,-,CASSLAQRGGYTF
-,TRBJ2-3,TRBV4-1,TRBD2,CASSQGSASGGTDTQYF
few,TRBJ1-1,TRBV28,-,CASSIIQGGAFF
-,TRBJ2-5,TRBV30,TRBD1,CAWSVQGGRRETQYF
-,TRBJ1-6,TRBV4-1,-,CASSPLFGMSPSPLHF
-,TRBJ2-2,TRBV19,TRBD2,CASREAGTNTGELFF
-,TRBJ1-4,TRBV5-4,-,CASSLDSSTNEKLFF
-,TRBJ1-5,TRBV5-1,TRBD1,CASSLQGDQPQHF
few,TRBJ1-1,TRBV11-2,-,CASSYRRGPTEAFF
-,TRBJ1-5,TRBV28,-,CASSPTGTGQPQHF
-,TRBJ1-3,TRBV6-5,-,CASSYSTEGNTIYF
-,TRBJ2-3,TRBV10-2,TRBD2,CASSGPGGTSGLSTDTQYF
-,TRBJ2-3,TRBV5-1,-,CASSLGGTDTQYF
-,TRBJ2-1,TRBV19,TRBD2,CASSTGLAGNNEQFF
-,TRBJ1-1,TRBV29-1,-,CSVVRQGGTEAFF
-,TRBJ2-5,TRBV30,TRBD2,CAWSGLARETQYF
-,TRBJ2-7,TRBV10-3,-,CAIGLASDYEQYF
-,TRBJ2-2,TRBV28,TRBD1,CASSPSPGTGKAGELFF
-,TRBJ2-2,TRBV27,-,CASSMTVNTGELFF
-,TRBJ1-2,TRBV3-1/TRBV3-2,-,CASSLRRERPYGYTF
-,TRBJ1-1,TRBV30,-,CAWMKEASGSEAFF
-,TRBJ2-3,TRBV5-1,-,CASSLAGLTDTQYF
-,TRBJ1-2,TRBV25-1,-,CASSGARSSYGYTF
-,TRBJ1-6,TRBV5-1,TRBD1,CASSSNGQGYNSPLHF
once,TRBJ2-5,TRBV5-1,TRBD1,CASSMGQTKTQYF
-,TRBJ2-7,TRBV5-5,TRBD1,CASSRQPGQGAYEQYF
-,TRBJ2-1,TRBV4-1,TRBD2,CASSQARLAVSYNEQFF
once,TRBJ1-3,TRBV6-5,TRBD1,CASSLDRVVGDTIYF
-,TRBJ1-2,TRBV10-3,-,CAISESINQGQGYTF
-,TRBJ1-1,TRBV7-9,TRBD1,CASSLGSMRGRSAEAFF
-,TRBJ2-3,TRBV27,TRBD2,CASRRTSGVTSTDTQYF
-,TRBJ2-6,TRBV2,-,CASSSSRGGYSGANVLTF
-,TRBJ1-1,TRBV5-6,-,CASSLISGFAEAFF
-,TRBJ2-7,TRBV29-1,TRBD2,CSAGGDEQYF
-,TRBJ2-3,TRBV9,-,CASSPGVFPDTQYF
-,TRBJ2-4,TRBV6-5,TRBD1,CASSLGQGAGKNIQYF
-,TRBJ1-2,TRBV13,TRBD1,CASSLGLGTGIYGYTF
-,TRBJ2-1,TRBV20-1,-,CSPEGDNEQFF
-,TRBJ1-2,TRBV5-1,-,CASSPLQGVYGYTF
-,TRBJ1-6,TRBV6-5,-,CASSYGGLDSPLHF
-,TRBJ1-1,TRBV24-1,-,CATMKNTEAFF
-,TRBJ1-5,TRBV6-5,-,CASSYSGEEPQHF
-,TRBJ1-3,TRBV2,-,CASAGRDVRNTIYF